This entry is about one TCR beta chain. Its antigen remains unknown. This CDR3 is 15 amino acids long. The germline CDR1 and CDR2 sequences are SGHRS and YFSETQ. Between the trimmed V and J ends, which lost 5 bases and 2 bases, there was a span of 17 bases. This sample was taken from a study of shared clonotypes between healthy human individuals. Study-level points and caveats: At large depth, rarefaction still showed sorted-subset sequencing to be incomplete.

Per the authors' pipeline: ImmunoSEQ gave junction-only sequences without quality scores, so filtering differed. Sequencing was performed with immunoSEQ multiplex PCR; in TCRdb, only in-frame clones are kept and a portion is missing. V, J and clone size derive from that table, while D and trimming were established from the DNA sequence. This table holds 1,500,000 or so clones, 97% to 99% found once. This TCR derives from a man aged 30-40 years in good health. The chain couples TRBV5-1 to TRBJ2-7, with D tentatively TRBD2 (6 bases). The specimen sequenced was naive CD4+ T cells sorted from blood. The subset was: CD45RA+ positively selected. CDR3 nucleotide sequence: TGCGCCAGCAGAAAACTAGCTTCGGGTACCTACGAGCAGTACTTC. Its translation: CASRKLASGTYEQYF.